This T cell receptor (beta chain) was identified during a study of blood T cell repertoires in COVID-19. The repertoire was sequenced with immunoSEQ multiplex PCR; TCRdb's copy has only in-frame clones and lacks some. In the table there are fewer than 150,000 clones, around 78% of which are singletons. Germline V gene lookup returns CDR1 ENHRY and CDR2 SYGVKD. V was shortened by 2 bases and J by 0 bases, with 11 bases between the two germline ends. The CDR3 has 16 residues. The receptor was isolated from a human donor in a cohort sampled during active COVID-19. The rearrangement uses TRBV10-3 and TRBJ1-3, with D perhaps matching TRBD1 (6 bases). Material for sequencing was peripheral blood. The CDR3 DNA reads as TGTGCCATCAGTGAGGGAGGACAGCACTCTGGAAACACCATATATTTT. Translating gives CAISEGGQHSGNTIYF.